This entry features one T cell receptor beta chain sequence. These data come from a study of blood T cell repertoires in COVID-19. The wider study: Some COVID-19 samples were acute and others convalescent; all came from the United States, Italy and Spain. T cells, B-cell-depleted T cells, or PBMCs supplied cDNA or gDNA.

Original handling: Amplification of reference gene primers provided the estimated nucleated cell counts. TCRdb's copy holds only in-frame clones and misses some; the assay was immunoSEQ multiplex PCR. That table supplies the V and J calls and clone size; D and trimming were determined from the DNA. The sample shows 26,000 or so clones, 87% of them seen only once. The CDR3 consists of 15 residues. Trimming left V 7 bases short and J 2 bases short, with 14 bases between. Germline lookup yields CDR1 LNHDA and CDR2 SQIVND (reference sequence). V gene TRBV19 combines with J gene TRBJ1-4, with D unresolved. Sequenced input: peripheral blood. The receptor was derived from a human donor in a cohort sampled during active COVID-19. The donor label of this sample is uncertain. The CDR3 spells CASKGGFTTNEKLFF. The CDR3 nucleotides are TGTGCCAGTAAGGGAGGGTTTACGACTAATGAAAAACTGTTTTTT.